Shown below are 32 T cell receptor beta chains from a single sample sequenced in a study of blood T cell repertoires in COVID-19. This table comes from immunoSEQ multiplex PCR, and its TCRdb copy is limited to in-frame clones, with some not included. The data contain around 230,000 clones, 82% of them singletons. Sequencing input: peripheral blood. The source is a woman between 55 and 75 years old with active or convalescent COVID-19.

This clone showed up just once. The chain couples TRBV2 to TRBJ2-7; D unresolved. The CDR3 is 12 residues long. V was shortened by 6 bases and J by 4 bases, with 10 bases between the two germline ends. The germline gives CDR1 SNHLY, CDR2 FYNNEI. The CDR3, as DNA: TGTGCCAGCAGCCCAACTGATTACGAGCAGTACTTC. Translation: CASSPTDYEQYF.

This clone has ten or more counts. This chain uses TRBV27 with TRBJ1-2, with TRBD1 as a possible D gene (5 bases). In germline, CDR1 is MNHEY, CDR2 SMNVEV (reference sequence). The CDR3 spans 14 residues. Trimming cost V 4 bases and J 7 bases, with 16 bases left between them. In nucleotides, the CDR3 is TGTGCCAGCAGTTCCCCGGGGAGGGGCAGTGGCTACACCTTC. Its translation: CASSSPGRGSGYTF.

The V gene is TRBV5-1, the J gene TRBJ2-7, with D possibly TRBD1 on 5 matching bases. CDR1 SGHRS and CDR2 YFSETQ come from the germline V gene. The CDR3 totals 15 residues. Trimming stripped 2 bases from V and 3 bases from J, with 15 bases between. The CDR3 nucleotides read TGCGCCAGCAGCTTAGTCAGAGGACAACACTACGAGCAGTACTTC. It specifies CASSLVRGQHYEQYF. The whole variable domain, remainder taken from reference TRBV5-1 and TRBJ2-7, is KAGVTQTPRYLIKTRGQQVTLSCSPISGHRSVSWYQQTPGQGLQFLFEYFSETQRNKGNFPGRFSGRQFSNSRSEMNVSTLELGDSALYLCASSLVRGQHYEQYFGPGTRLTVT.

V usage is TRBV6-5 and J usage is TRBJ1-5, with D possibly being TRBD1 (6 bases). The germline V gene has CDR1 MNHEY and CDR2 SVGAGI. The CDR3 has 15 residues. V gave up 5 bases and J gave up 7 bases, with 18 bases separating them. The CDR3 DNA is TGTGCCAGCAGTCCCGGGCTCTTAAGGGGGCAGCCCCAGCATTTT. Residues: CASSPGLLRGQPQHF.

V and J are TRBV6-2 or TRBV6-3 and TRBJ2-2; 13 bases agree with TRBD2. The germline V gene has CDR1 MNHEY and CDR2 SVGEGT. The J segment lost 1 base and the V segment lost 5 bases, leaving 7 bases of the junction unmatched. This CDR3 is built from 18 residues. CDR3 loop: CASSRTSGGLRNTGELFF. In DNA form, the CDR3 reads TGTGCCAGCAGTAGGACTAGCGGGGGCCTAAGGAACACCGGGGAGCTGTTTTTT.

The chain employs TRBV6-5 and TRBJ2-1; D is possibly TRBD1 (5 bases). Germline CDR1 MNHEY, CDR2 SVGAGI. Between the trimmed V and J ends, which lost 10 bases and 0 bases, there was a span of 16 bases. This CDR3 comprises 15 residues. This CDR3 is CATSGSYSSYNEQFF. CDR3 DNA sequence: TGTGCCACCTCAGGGTCGTATAGCTCCTACAATGAGCAGTTCTTC.

The CDR3 DNA reads TGTGCCACCAGCAGAAGACAGGGGGATTCACCCCTCCACTTT. Its protein is CATSRRQGDSPLHF. The V call is TRBV15, the J call TRBJ1-6; 9 bases line up with TRBD1. Germline values: CDR1 LNHNV, CDR2 YYDKDF (reference sequence). The CDR3 is 14 residues long. Trimming at V came to 2 bases and at J to 8 bases, leaving 1 base not matched to a gene.

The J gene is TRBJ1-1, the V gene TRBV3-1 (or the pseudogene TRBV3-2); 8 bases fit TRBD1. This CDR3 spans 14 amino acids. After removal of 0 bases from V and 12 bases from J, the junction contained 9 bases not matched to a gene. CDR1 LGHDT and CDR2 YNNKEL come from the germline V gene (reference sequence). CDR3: CASSQEVTGQGTFF. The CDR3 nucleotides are TGTGCCAGCAGCCAAGAGGTAACCGGACAGGGCACTTTCTTT.

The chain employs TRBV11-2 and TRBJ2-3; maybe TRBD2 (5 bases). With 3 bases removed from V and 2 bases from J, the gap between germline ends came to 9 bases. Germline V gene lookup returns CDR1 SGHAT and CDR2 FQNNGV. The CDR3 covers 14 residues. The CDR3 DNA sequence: TGTGCCAGCAGCTTCCGGGGAAACACAGATACGCAGTATTTT. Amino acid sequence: CASSFRGNTDTQYF.

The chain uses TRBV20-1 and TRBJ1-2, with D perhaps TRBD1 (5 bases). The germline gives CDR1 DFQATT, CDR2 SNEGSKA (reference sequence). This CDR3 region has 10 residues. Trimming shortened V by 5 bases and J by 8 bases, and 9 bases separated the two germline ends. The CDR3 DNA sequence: TGCAGTGCTCATGGGGCCGGCTACACCTTC. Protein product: CSAHGAGYTF.

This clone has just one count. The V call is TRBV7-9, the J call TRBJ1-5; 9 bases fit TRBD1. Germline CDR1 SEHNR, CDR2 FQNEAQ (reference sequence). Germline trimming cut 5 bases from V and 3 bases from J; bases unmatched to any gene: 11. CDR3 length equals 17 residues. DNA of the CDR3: TGTGCCAGCAGCCCCGGGCCAGGACAGGGGAACAATCAGCCCCAGCATTTT. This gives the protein CASSPGPGQGNNQPQHF.

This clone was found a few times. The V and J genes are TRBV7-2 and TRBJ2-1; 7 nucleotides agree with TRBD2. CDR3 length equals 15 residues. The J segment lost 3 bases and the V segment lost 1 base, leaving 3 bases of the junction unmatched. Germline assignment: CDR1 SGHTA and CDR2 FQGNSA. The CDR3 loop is CASSLGAGDYNEQFF. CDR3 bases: TGTGCCAGCAGCTTAGGGGCGGGGGACTACAATGAGCAGTTCTTC.

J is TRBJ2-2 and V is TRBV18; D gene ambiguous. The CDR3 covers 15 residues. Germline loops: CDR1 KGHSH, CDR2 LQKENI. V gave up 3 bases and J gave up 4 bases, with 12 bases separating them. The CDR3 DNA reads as TGTGCCAGCTCACCTGGTTTACAGAGCACCGGGGAGCTGTTTTTT. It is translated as CASSPGLQSTGELFF.

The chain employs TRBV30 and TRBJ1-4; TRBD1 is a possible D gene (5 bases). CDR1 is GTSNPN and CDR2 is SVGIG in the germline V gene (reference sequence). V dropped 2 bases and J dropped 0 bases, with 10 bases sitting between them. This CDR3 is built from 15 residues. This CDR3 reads CAWSRPGPTNEKLFF. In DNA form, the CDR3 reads TGTGCCTGGAGTCGTCCAGGGCCAACTAATGAAAAACTGTTTTTT. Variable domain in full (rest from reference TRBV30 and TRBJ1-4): SQTIHQWPATLVQPVGSPLSLECTVEGTSNPNLYWYRQAAGRGLQLLFYSVGIGQISSEVPQNLSASRPQDRQFILSSKKLLLSDSGFYLCAWSRPGPTNEKLFFGSGTQLSVL.

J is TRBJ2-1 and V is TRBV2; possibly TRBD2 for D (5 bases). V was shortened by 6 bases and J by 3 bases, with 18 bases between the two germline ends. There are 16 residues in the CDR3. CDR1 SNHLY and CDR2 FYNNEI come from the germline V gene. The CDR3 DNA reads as TGTGCCAGCAGCCCGAACGGACTTCCCTTCTACAATGAGCAGTTCTTC. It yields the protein CASSPNGLPFYNEQFF.

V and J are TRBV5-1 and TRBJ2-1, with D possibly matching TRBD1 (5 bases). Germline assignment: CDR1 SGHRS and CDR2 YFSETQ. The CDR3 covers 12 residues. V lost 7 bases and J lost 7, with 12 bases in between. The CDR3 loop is CASSREDNEQFF. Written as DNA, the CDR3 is TGCGCCAGCTCCAGGGAAGATAATGAGCAGTTCTTC.

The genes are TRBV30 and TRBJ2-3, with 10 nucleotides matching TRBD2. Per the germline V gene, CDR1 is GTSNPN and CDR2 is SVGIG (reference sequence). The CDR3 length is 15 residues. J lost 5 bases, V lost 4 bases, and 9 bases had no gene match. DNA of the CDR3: TGTGCCTGGACTAAAAGCGGGGGGGTAGTAGATACGCAGTATTTT. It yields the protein CAWTKSGGVVDTQYF.

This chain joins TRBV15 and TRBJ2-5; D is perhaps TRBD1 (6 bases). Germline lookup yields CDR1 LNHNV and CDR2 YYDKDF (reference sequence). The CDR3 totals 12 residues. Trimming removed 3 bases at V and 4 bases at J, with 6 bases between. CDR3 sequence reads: CATSRGAETQYF. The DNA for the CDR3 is TGTGCCACCAGCAGGGGGGCAGAGACCCAGTACTTC.

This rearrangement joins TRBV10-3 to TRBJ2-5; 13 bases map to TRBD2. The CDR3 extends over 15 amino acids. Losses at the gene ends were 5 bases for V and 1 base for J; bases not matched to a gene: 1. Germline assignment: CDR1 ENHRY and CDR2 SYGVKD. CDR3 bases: TGTGCCATCAGTTGGACTAGCGGGGGCCAAGAGACCCAGTACTTC. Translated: CAISWTSGGQETQYF.

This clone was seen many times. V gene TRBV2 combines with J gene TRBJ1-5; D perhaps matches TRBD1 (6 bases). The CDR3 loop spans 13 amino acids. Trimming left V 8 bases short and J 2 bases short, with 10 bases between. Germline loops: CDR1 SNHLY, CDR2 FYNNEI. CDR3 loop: CASQRTGNQPQHF. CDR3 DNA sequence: TGTGCCAGCCAGAGGACAGGCAATCAGCCCCAGCATTTT.

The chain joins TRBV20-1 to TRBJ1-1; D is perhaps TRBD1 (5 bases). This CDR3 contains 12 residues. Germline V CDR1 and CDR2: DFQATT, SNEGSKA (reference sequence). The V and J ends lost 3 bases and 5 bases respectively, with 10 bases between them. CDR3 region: CSASRKGTEAFF. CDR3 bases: TGCAGTGCTAGTCGGAAGGGGACTGAAGCTTTCTTT.

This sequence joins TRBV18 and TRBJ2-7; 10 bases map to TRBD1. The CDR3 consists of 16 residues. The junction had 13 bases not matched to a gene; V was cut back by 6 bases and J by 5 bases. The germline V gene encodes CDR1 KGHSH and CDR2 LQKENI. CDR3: CASSPGTGTGAHEQYF. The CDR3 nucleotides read TGTGCCAGCTCGCCCGGAACCGGGACAGGGGCCCACGAGCAGTACTTC.

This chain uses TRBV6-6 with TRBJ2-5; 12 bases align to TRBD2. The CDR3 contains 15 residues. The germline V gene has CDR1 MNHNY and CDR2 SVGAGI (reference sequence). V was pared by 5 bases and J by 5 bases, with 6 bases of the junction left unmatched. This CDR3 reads CASSLAGGPGETQYF. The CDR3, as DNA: TGTGCCAGCAGTCTAGCGGGGGGGCCAGGGGAGACCCAGTACTTC.

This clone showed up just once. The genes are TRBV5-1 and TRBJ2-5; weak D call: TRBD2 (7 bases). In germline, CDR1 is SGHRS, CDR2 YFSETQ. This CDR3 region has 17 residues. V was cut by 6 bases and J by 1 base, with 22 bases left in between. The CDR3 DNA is TGCGCCAGCACCAAAAGTGGGGGGGGGACACTCCAAGAGACCCAGTACTTC. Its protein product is CASTKSGGGTLQETQYF.

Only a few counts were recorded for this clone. The CDR3 loop reads CASSRGLSSGNTIYF. CDR3 bases: TGTGCCAGCAGCCGGGGGTTAAGCTCTGGAAACACCATATATTTT. The chain carries TRBV5-6 and TRBJ1-3, with a possible D match to TRBD1 (5 bases). Trimming pared 4 bases from V and 0 bases from J, leaving 11 bases between. CDR1 is SGHDT and CDR2 is YYEEEE in the germline V gene. The CDR3 runs 15 residues.

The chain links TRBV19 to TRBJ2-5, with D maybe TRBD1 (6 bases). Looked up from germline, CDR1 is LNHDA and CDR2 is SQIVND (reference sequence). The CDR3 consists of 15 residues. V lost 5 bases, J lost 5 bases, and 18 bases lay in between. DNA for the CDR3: TGTGCCAGTAGTGCCTCCGGGACACGAGGGGAGACCCAGTACTTC. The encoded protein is CASSASGTRGETQYF.

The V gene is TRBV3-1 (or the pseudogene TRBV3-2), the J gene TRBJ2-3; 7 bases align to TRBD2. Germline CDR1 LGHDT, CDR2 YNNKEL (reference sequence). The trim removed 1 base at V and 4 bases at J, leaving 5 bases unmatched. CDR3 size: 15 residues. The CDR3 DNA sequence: TGTGCCAGCAGCCAAGGACTAGCTCGCCCAGATACGCAGTATTTT. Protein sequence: CASSQGLARPDTQYF.

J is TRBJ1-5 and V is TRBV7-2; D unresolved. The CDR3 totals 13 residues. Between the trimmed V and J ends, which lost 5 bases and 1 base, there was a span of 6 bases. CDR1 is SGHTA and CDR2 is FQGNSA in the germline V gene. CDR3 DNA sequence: TGTGCCAGCAGCCCCCAGAGCAATCAGCCCCAGCATTTT. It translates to CASSPQSNQPQHF.

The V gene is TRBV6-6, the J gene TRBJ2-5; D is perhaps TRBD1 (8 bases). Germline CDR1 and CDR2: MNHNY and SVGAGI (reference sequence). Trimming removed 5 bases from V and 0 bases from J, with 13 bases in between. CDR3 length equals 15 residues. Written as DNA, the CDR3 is TGTGCCAGCAGTCCACAGGGGGGGGACCAAGAGACCCAGTACTTC. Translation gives CASSPQGGDQETQYF.

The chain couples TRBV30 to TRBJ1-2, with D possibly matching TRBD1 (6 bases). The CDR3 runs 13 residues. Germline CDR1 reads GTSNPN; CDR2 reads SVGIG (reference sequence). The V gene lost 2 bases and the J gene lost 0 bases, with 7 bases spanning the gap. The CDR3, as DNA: TGTGCCTGGAGTCGACAGGCTAACTATGGCTACACCTTC. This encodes CAWSRQANYGYTF.

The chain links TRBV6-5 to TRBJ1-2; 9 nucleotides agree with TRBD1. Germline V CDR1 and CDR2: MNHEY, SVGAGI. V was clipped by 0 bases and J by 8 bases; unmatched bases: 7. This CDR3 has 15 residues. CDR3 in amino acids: CASSYSRTGAGGYTF. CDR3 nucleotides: TGTGCCAGCAGTTACTCGAGGACAGGGGCAGGGGGCTACACCTTC.

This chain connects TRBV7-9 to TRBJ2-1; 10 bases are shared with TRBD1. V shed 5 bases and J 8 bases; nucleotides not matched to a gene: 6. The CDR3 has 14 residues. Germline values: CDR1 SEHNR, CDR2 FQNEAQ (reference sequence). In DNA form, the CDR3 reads TGTGCCAGCAGCCGGGACAGGGGCTCGGATGAGCAGTTCTTC. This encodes CASSRDRGSDEQFF.